Presented here are 21 T cell receptor beta chains from one specimen sequenced in a study of blood T cell repertoires in COVID-19. The assay was immunoSEQ multiplex PCR, and TCRdb's table has in-frame clones only and misses some. In the table there are approximately 99,000 clones, roughly 78% of which are singletons. Sequences were obtained from peripheral blood. The receptors stem from a woman aged 80 or older with active or convalescent COVID-19.

This chain joins TRBV28 and TRBJ2-5, with D tentatively TRBD1 (5 bases). This CDR3 has 13 residues. The germline gives CDR1 MDHEN, CDR2 SYDVKM. Trimming removed 7 bases at V and 4 bases at J, with 13 bases between. The CDR3, as DNA: TGTGCCAGCACCGCCCAGGGTGGAGAGACCCAGTACTTC. It encodes CASTAQGGETQYF.

The chain uses TRBV7-9 and TRBJ1-1; a weak D match, TRBD1 (6 bases). CDR1 SEHNR and CDR2 FQNEAQ come from the germline V gene (reference sequence). V was shortened by 3 bases and J by 3 bases, with 11 bases between the two germline ends. This CDR3 has 14 amino acids. The CDR3 sequence is CASSFAQGYTEAFF. DNA for the CDR3: TGTGCCAGCAGCTTCGCCCAGGGGTACACTGAAGCTTTCTTT.

V gene TRBV29-1 combines with J gene TRBJ2-5; 7 bases agree with TRBD1. CDR1 is SQVTM and CDR2 is ANQGSEA in the germline V gene. This CDR3 has 13 residues. V was pared by 4 bases and J by 1 base, with 3 bases of the junction left unmatched. The CDR3 reads CSVGQGFQETQYF. In DNA, the CDR3 is TGCAGCGTTGGACAGGGCTTCCAAGAGACCCAGTACTTC.

This chain links TRBV25-1 with TRBJ1-4, with 9 bases matching TRBD1. This CDR3 region has 15 residues. V lost 6 bases to trimming and J lost 1 base; unmatched junction nucleotides: 3. CDR1 is MGHDK, CDR2 SYGVNS, per germline. The CDR3 nucleotides are TGTGCCAGCAGGGACAGGGGCGAAACTAATGAAAAACTGTTTTTT. Encoded protein: CASRDRGETNEKLFF.

In nucleotides, the CDR3 is TGTGCCAGCAGCTTAGGGCGGGGGGCCTACGAGCAGTACTTC. Its protein product is CASSLGRGAYEQYF. The V gene is TRBV11-2, the J gene TRBJ2-7; 8 bases are a match to TRBD2. Germline V CDR1 and CDR2: SGHAT, FQNNGV. With 1 base clipped from V and 2 bases from J, the junction kept 1 base outside the gene matches. The length of the CDR3 is 14 residues.

CDR3 DNA sequence: TGTGCCAGCAGTCCTTCGGACAGGGCAGGCTATGGCTACACCTTC. This codes for CASSPSDRAGYGYTF. The chain combines TRBV27 with TRBJ1-2, with 8 bases fitting TRBD1. CDR3 length equals 15 residues. J gave up 4 bases and V 5 bases, and 9 bases lay outside the gene matches. CDR1 and CDR2 from the germline V gene are MNHEY and SMNVEV (reference sequence).

Only one count was recorded for this clone. V gene TRBV29-1 combines with J gene TRBJ1-1; D may be TRBD1 (6 bases). The CDR3 extends over 13 amino acids. Germline values: CDR1 SQVTM, CDR2 ANQGSEA. V was shortened by 5 bases and J by 4 bases, with 14 bases between the two germline ends. In DNA form, the CDR3 reads TGCAGCGTTTTTACAGGGAGTTTCACTGAAGCTTTCTTT. Translating it yields CSVFTGSFTEAFF. The entire variable domain, with the rest obtained from reference TRBV29-1 and TRBJ1-1, is as follows: SAVISQKPSRDICQRGTSLTIQCQVDSQVTMMFWYRQQPGQSLTLIATANQGSEATYESGFVIDKFPISRPNLTFSTLTVSNMSPEDSSIYLCSVFTGSFTEAFFGQGTRLTVV.

The rearrangement uses TRBV12-3 or TRBV12-4 and TRBJ2-7, with a weak D call TRBD2 (6 bases). The CDR3 consists of 12 residues. Trimming removed 5 bases from V and 7 bases from J, with 12 bases in between. CDR3 DNA sequence: TGTGCCAGCAGTCCCCTCGGGGGAGAGCAGTACTTC. Translated: CASSPLGGEQYF.

This sequence joins TRBV7-2 and TRBJ2-4, with a weak D call TRBD2 (6 bases). Looked up from germline, CDR1 is SGHTA and CDR2 is FQGNSA. V was clipped by 4 bases and J by 1 base, with 14 bases between them. The CDR3 has 16 amino acids. In DNA form, the CDR3 reads TGTGCCAGCAGCTACGGGGACTCCGGGGCCAAAAACATTCAGTACTTC. As protein: CASSYGDSGAKNIQYF.

The chain carries TRBV19 and TRBJ1-1; D unclear. The CDR3 extends over 12 amino acids. V gave up 5 bases and J gave up 1 base, with 5 bases separating them. Germline CDR1 is LNHDA and CDR2 is SQIVND (reference sequence). In DNA form, the CDR3 reads TGTGCCAGTAGTCCAGAGAACACTGAAGCTTTCTTT. Translated, it gives CASSPENTEAFF.

The genes are TRBV7-9 and TRBJ2-5; weak D call: TRBD2 (6 bases). The CDR3 has 16 residues. Germline CDR1 reads SEHNR; CDR2 reads FQNEAQ (reference sequence). Trimming left V 1 base short and J 3 bases short, with 15 bases between. This CDR3 reads CASSLGYGLTEETQYF. The DNA for the CDR3 is TGTGCCAGCAGCTTAGGTTATGGACTAACTGAAGAGACCCAGTACTTC. Looking up the rest from reference TRBV7-9 and TRBJ2-5 gives the full variable domain: DTGVSQNPRHKITKRGQNVTFRCDPISEHNRLYWYRQTLGQGPEFLTYFQNEAQLEKSRLLSDRFSAERPKGSFSTLEIQRTEQGDSAMYLCASSLGYGLTEETQYFGPGTRLLVL.

J is TRBJ1-6 and V is TRBV10-3; 7 bases are a match to TRBD1. Germline CDR1 is ENHRY and CDR2 is SYGVKD. The CDR3 extends over 13 amino acids. Losses at the gene ends were 6 bases for V and 10 bases for J; bases not matched to a gene: 6. CDR3 bases: TGTGCCATCAGGGTAGACAGGGTGTCACCCCTCCACTTT. This sequence encodes CAIRVDRVSPLHF.

V usage is TRBV14 and J usage is TRBJ2-7; possibly TRBD2 for D (6 bases). The CDR3 is 15 residues long. Germline V lookup: CDR1 SGHDN, CDR2 FVKESK. Trimming took off 3 bases at V and 4 bases at J, with 16 bases between the two ends. The CDR3 bases are TGTGCCAGCAGCCACGTAATTAGGAGGGGATACGAGCAGTACTTC. It encodes CASSHVIRRGYEQYF.

The CDR3 DNA reads as TGTGCCAGCAGCTCCTTCGGAGTTTTAGATACGCAGTATTTT. The encoded protein is CASSSFGVLDTQYF. The rearrangement uses TRBV11-2 and TRBJ2-3, with D hard to call. The CDR3 has 14 amino acids. Looked up from germline, CDR1 is SGHAT and CDR2 is FQNNGV. V was cut by 4 bases and J by 5 bases, with 13 bases left in between.

This chain connects TRBV7-3 to TRBJ2-1; no definite D call. The V and J ends lost 4 bases and 0 bases respectively, with 13 bases between them. Germline CDR1 reads SGHTA; CDR2 reads FQGTGA. The CDR3 sequence is 16 residues long. The CDR3 bases are TGTGCCAGCAGCTCCACTTCGCGGAGCTCCTACAATGAGCAGTTCTTC. Protein product: CASSSTSRSSYNEQFF.

The chain employs TRBV19 and TRBJ2-1; 9 nucleotides line up with TRBD1. The CDR3 runs 17 residues. In germline, CDR1 is LNHDA, CDR2 SQIVND (reference sequence). J lost 0 bases, V lost 3 bases, and 6 bases had no gene match. In DNA form, the CDR3 reads TGTGCCAGTAGTATCACCGGGACAGGGAGCTCCTACAATGAGCAGTTCTTC. Translation gives CASSITGTGSSYNEQFF. The full variable domain, its missing parts supplied by reference TRBV19 and TRBJ2-1, is DGGITQSPKYLFRKEGQNVTLSCEQNLNHDAMYWYRQDPGQGLRLIYYSQIVNDFQKGDIAEGYSVSREKKESFPLTVTSAQKNPTAFYLCASSITGTGSSYNEQFFGPGTRLTVL.

The V call is TRBV6-5, the J call TRBJ1-4; weak D call: TRBD1 (5 bases). The CDR3 sequence is 14 residues long. The V gene lost 6 bases and the J gene lost 5 bases, with 13 bases spanning the gap. Germline CDR1 MNHEY, CDR2 SVGAGI. The DNA for the CDR3 is TGTGCCAGCAGCCTAGGGGCCCTGAATGAAAAACTGTTTTTT. Amino acid sequence: CASSLGALNEKLFF.

This rearrangement joins TRBV24-1 to TRBJ2-2; the match to TRBD1 covers 7 bases. The germline V gene encodes CDR1 KGHDR and CDR2 SFDVKD. This CDR3 is built from 16 residues. The V segment lost 3 bases and the J segment 4 bases; nucleotides outside the gene matches: 7. The CDR3 protein is CATSDPLTGSTGELFF. The DNA of the CDR3 is TGTGCCACCAGTGATCCTTTGACAGGGAGCACCGGGGAGCTGTTTTTT.

J is TRBJ2-3 and V is TRBV13, with 13 bases lining up with TRBD2. CDR3 length: 15 residues. J lost 7 bases, V lost 3 bases, and 4 bases had no gene match. CDR1 and CDR2 from the germline V gene are PRHDT and FYEKMQ (reference sequence). The CDR3 region is CASSFGTSGMNTQYF. The CDR3 nucleotides are TGTGCCAGCAGCTTTGGGACTAGCGGGATGAATACGCAGTATTTT.

On this clone itself: At one end, the junction sequence differs from germline, possibly due to a read error. The chain combines TRBV5-1 with TRBJ1-1; 8 positions match TRBD1. Germline V gene data show CDR1 as SGHRS and CDR2 as YFSETQ. The CDR3 sequence is 14 residues long. CDR3: CASSLGTGGTEAFF. In nucleotides, the CDR3 is TGTGCCAGCAGCTTGGGTACAGGGGGCACTGAAGCTTTCTTT. The entire variable domain, with the rest obtained from reference TRBV5-1 and TRBJ1-1, is as follows: KAGVTQTPRYLIKTRGQQVTLSCSPISGHRSVSWYQQTPGQGLQFLFEYFSETQRNKGNFPGRFSGRQFSNSRSEMNVSTLELGDSALYLCASSLGTGGTEAFFGQGTRLTVV.

The V and J genes are TRBV4-3 and TRBJ2-2; 8 nucleotides align to TRBD1. V shed 6 bases, J shed 6 bases, and the junction held 6 bases outside the gene matches. The CDR3 contains 14 residues. Germline V gives CDR1 LGHNA, CDR2 YSLEER. CDR3 nucleotides: TGCGCCAGCAGAGCGGACAGGGTATCCGGGGAGCTGTTTTTT. It is translated as CASRADRVSGELFF.